These T cell receptor beta chains were read from a single sample in a study of OX40 agonist ivuxolimab in advanced cancers. This table comes from immunoSEQ multiplex PCR, and its TCRdb copy is limited to in-frame clones, with some not included. The sample shows about 80,000 clones, approximately 86% of them seen only once. Sequences were derived from CD4+ or CD8+ T cells sorted from blood, sampled in a trial of the OX40 agonist ivuxolimab. Every receptor here comes from an adult with an advanced solid tumor such as melanoma, head and neck, liver or kidney cancer. CDR3s include the opening cysteine and the closing phenylalanine or tryptophan. Each record gives: CDR3 DNA, CDR3 protein, D gene, V gene, J gene, clone size. The D gene is left open where the match is weak. Clone size, where shown, is once, few, many, or a class for clones that have expanded.

DNA: TGTGCCAGCAGCGCCTCTAGGGTCAATGAGCAGTTCTTC; CDR3: CASSASRVNEQFF; D: .; V: TRBV9; J: TRBJ2-1; size: .
DNA: TGTGCCAGCAGCGCTAGAGCACAGGGGCGGTCCTATGGCTACACCTTC; CDR3: CASSARAQGRSYGYTF; D: TRBD1; V: TRBV2; J: TRBJ1-2; size: .
DNA: TGCGCCAGTAGCGACAGGGGCGGCGAGACCCAGTACTTC; CDR3: CASSDRGGETQYF; D: TRBD1; V: TRBV5-1; J: TRBJ2-5; size: .
DNA: TGTGCCAGCAGCTTATACAGGGGACGGGGCACTGAAGCTTTCTTT; CDR3: CASSLYRGRGTEAFF; D: TRBD1; V: TRBV7-2; J: TRBJ1-1; size: .
DNA: TGTGCCAGCAGTTTCGGGTCGAACACCGGGGAGCTGTTTTTT; CDR3: CASSFGSNTGELFF; D: .; V: TRBV27; J: TRBJ2-2; size: .
DNA: TGCGCCAGCAGCCCAGGGACAGGGTTCGGAGAGACCCAGTACTTC; CDR3: CASSPGTGFGETQYF; D: TRBD1; V: TRBV4-1; J: TRBJ2-5; size: .
DNA: TGTGCCAGCAGTTCCCCAAGGAACTATGGCTACACCTTC; CDR3: CASSSPRNYGYTF; D: .; V: TRBV6-6; J: TRBJ1-2; size: .
DNA: TGTGCCAGCAGAAAGGGGAGAGTATACAATGAGCAGTTCTTC; CDR3: CASRKGRVYNEQFF; D: .; V: TRBV25-1; J: TRBJ2-1; size: .
DNA: TGTGCCAGCGTCCTGGCGGGGGGGCGCACCGGGGAGCTGTTTTTT; CDR3: CASVLAGGRTGELFF; D: TRBD2; V: TRBV6-6; J: TRBJ2-2; size: .
DNA: TGTGCCAGCGGCCCGGGACGCAACACCGGGGAGCTGTTTTTT; CDR3: CASGPGRNTGELFF; D: .; V: TRBV4-2; J: TRBJ2-2; size: .
DNA: TGTGCCATCACCCGGCTTCTTGGAGGGGAGACAGATACGCAGTATTTT; CDR3: CAITRLLGGETDTQYF; D: .; V: TRBV21-1; J: TRBJ2-3; size: .
DNA: TGTGCCAGCAGTTTCCGGACAGGGGGCTACGAGCAGTACTTC; CDR3: CASSFRTGGYEQYF; D: TRBD1; V: TRBV27; J: TRBJ2-7; size: .
DNA: TGCAGCGTTGGCTGGGAAACGCAGTATTTT; CDR3: CSVGWETQYF; D: .; V: TRBV29-1; J: TRBJ2-3; size: .
DNA: TGTGCCAGTAGTCAGCGCTCTGGGGCCAACGTCCTGACTTTC; CDR3: CASSQRSGANVLTF; D: .; V: TRBV19; J: TRBJ2-6; size: .
DNA: TGCGCCAGCAGCGTGCAAGAGACCCAGTACTTC; CDR3: CASSVQETQYF; D: .; V: TRBV5-1; J: TRBJ2-5; size: .
DNA: TGTGCCAGCAGCGCTAGCGGGGAGACCCAGTACTTC; CDR3: CASSASGETQYF; D: TRBD2; V: TRBV5-4; J: TRBJ2-5; size: .
DNA: TGTGCCAGCAGCCCTCGGGGTAGCGGGGGGGTTATAAATACGCAGTATTTT; CDR3: CASSPRGSGGVINTQYF; D: TRBD2; V: TRBV4-2; J: TRBJ2-3; size: few
DNA: TGTGCCAGCAATACCGGCCGGATAGGCAATGAGCAGTTCTTC; CDR3: CASNTGRIGNEQFF; D: .; V: TRBV6-5; J: TRBJ2-1; size: .
DNA: TGTGCCAGCAGCCCTGTCCCCTTGTCCGGGAGCCCCTACGAGCAGTACTTC; CDR3: CASSPVPLSGSPYEQYF; D: .; V: TRBV28; J: TRBJ2-7; size: .
DNA: TGCGCCAGCACCCCCCCGGGCGAGCAGTACTTC; CDR3: CASTPPGEQYF; D: .; V: TRBV5-1; J: TRBJ2-7; size: .
DNA: TGTGCCAGCAGCCGGGACACCTCGAGCTCTGGAAACACCATATATTTT; CDR3: CASSRDTSSSGNTIYF; D: .; V: TRBV4-2; J: TRBJ1-3; size: .
DNA: TGTGCCAGCAGCTTGGGTTGGGCAGTTCGGCTTTCAAGGCAGTACTTC; CDR3: CASSLGWAVRLSRQYF; D: .; V: TRBV5-8; J: TRBJ2-7; size: .
DNA: TGCAGCGTTGTAAAGGAGGCTAGCGGCTACAATGAGCAGTTCTTC; CDR3: CSVVKEASGYNEQFF; D: TRBD2; V: TRBV29-1; J: TRBJ2-1; size: .
DNA: TGTGCCAGCAAAGCTTGGCCGGACAGGGGTAGCATTCAGTACTTC; CDR3: CASKAWPDRGSIQYF; D: TRBD1; V: TRBV5-8; J: TRBJ2-4; size: .
DNA: TGTGCCAGCTCACTCGTCGGGGGACTGAACACCGGGGAGCTGTTTTTT; CDR3: CASSLVGGLNTGELFF; D: .; V: TRBV18; J: TRBJ2-2; size: .
DNA: TGTGCCAGCAGCACCCGTGGGTCCTACGAGCAGTACTTC; CDR3: CASSTRGSYEQYF; D: .; V: TRBV7-2; J: TRBJ2-7; size: few
DNA: TGCAGCGTTGAAGTGAGAGGGGGAAAACTGTTTTTT; CDR3: CSVEVRGGKLFF; D: .; V: TRBV29-1; J: TRBJ1-4; size: .
DNA: TGCGCCAGCAGCTTGAGTAACAGGGGGATAGACTATGGCTACACCTTC; CDR3: CASSLSNRGIDYGYTF; D: TRBD1; V: TRBV5-1; J: TRBJ1-2; size: .
DNA: TGTGCCAGTAGTATAGGAGAGAAAGAGACCCAGTACTTC; CDR3: CASSIGEKETQYF; D: .; V: TRBV19; J: TRBJ2-5; size: .
DNA: TGTGCCAGCAGTCCGACTGTCTGGGCGGGAGGGACCACCGGGGAGCTGTTTTTT; CDR3: CASSPTVWAGGTTGELFF; D: TRBD2; V: TRBV28; J: TRBJ2-2; size: .
DNA: TGTGCCTCCCAGGGACAGTATAGCAATCAGCCCCAGCATTTT; CDR3: CASQGQYSNQPQHF; D: TRBD1; V: TRBV2; J: TRBJ1-5; size: .
DNA: TGTGCCAGCAGTGGAGAAACCTATAATTCACCCCTCCACTTT; CDR3: CASSGETYNSPLHF; D: .; V: TRBV6-6; J: TRBJ1-6; size: .
DNA: TGTGCCAGCAGCTTAGACCGGGCCGGGGAGCTGTTTTTT; CDR3: CASSLDRAGELFF; D: .; V: TRBV7-2; J: TRBJ2-2; size: .
DNA: TGTGCCAGCAGCCCCACCCGCAACACTGAAGCTTTCTTT; CDR3: CASSPTRNTEAFF; D: .; V: TRBV6-5; J: TRBJ1-1; size: .
DNA: TGTGCCAGCAGCTCTTACAAGAAGGGGACCCAGTACTTC; CDR3: CASSSYKKGTQYF; D: .; V: TRBV13; J: TRBJ2-5; size: .
DNA: TGTGCCTGGAGTGAGAGAGCGAATGCTTTCTTT; CDR3: CAWSERANAFF; D: .; V: TRBV30; J: TRBJ1-1; size: .
DNA: TGTGCCAGCAGGGACAGGGGAGGTAGCGCTGAAGCTTTCTTT; CDR3: CASRDRGGSAEAFF; D: TRBD1; V: TRBV27; J: TRBJ1-1; size: .
DNA: TGTGCCAGCTCACCACCTGGCGGCTTTTCATACGAGCAGTACTTC; CDR3: CASSPPGGFSYEQYF; D: .; V: TRBV18; J: TRBJ2-7; size: .
DNA: TGCGCCAGCAGCTTGGAGACAGGCAGAAACACCATATATTTT; CDR3: CASSLETGRNTIYF; D: .; V: TRBV5-1; J: TRBJ1-3; size: .
DNA: TGTGCCAGCAGTTACCAGGGACAGGGGAACACTGAAGCTTTCTTT; CDR3: CASSYQGQGNTEAFF; D: TRBD1; V: TRBV6-5; J: TRBJ1-1; size: .
DNA: TGTGCCATCAGTGAGTTCAGTCAAGATACGCAGTATTTT; CDR3: CAISEFSQDTQYF; D: .; V: TRBV10-3; J: TRBJ2-3; size: .
DNA: TGTGCCAGCAGCGTAGGGACCGAGGGTTCACCCCTCCACTTT; CDR3: CASSVGTEGSPLHF; D: .; V: TRBV9; J: TRBJ1-6; size: few
DNA: TGCGCCAGCAAGGGAGTCGGGACAGATACGCAGTATTTT; CDR3: CASKGVGTDTQYF; D: .; V: TRBV5-1; J: TRBJ2-3; size: few
DNA: TGTGCCAGTAGTGGCAGGGGGGCTAGCTCTGGGGCCAACGTCCTGACTTTC; CDR3: CASSGRGASSGANVLTF; D: .; V: TRBV19; J: TRBJ2-6; size: .
DNA: TGTGCCAGCAGCTCGCCGGGACGGGAGACCCAGTACTTC; CDR3: CASSSPGRETQYF; D: .; V: TRBV11-2; J: TRBJ2-5; size: .
DNA: TGTGCCAGCTCGCCCGGGGTTAATGAAAAACTGTTTTTT; CDR3: CASSPGVNEKLFF; D: .; V: TRBV18; J: TRBJ1-4; size: .
DNA: TGTGCCAGCAGCTTGGAGGGAGGCAATCAGCCCCAGCATTTT; CDR3: CASSLEGGNQPQHF; D: .; V: TRBV5-4; J: TRBJ1-5; size: .
DNA: TGTGCCAGCAGCCCAGACGGGCGGGCTAGCACAGATACGCAGTATTTT; CDR3: CASSPDGRASTDTQYF; D: .; V: TRBV7-9; J: TRBJ2-3; size: .
DNA: TGTGCCAGCACCAAGTCTCCTAGGGGTAATGAGCAGTTCTTC; CDR3: CASTKSPRGNEQFF; D: .; V: TRBV28; J: TRBJ2-1; size: .
DNA: TGTGCCAGCAGCGAAGCCAGGGGGGTGAGTCAGCCCCAGCATTTT; CDR3: CASSEARGVSQPQHF; D: TRBD1; V: TRBV7-6; J: TRBJ1-5; size: .
DNA: TGTGCCAGCAGTTACTCCACAGGGAAGGGAGAGACCCAGTACTTC; CDR3: CASSYSTGKGETQYF; D: .; V: TRBV6-6; J: TRBJ2-5; size: .
DNA: TGCAGCGTTGAAGATCTTGTCGGACAGCGAGTGGGCTACACCTTC; CDR3: CSVEDLVGQRVGYTF; D: .; V: TRBV29-1; J: TRBJ1-2; size: .
DNA: TGTGCCAGCAGCCAGGCTGCGGGGGGCGCAGACTACGAGCAGTACTTC; CDR3: CASSQAAGGADYEQYF; D: TRBD2; V: TRBV4-2; J: TRBJ2-7; size: .
DNA: TGTGCCAGCAAAAGGGACACCGGGGAGCTGTTTTTT; CDR3: CASKRDTGELFF; D: .; V: TRBV28; J: TRBJ2-2; size: once
DNA: TGCGCCAGCAGCTCCGAGGGTTCTGGAAACACCATATATTTT; CDR3: CASSSEGSGNTIYF; D: .; V: TRBV5-1; J: TRBJ1-3; size: .
DNA: TGTGCCAGCAGCACGGGGACAGGTACAGGAAACACCATATATTTT; CDR3: CASSTGTGTGNTIYF; D: TRBD1; V: TRBV11-2; J: TRBJ1-3; size: .